This TCR beta chain derives from a study of patients and donors after allogeneic stem cell transplantation. Germline assignment: CDR1 SGHRS and CDR2 YFSETQ. Trimming at V came to 2 bases and at J to 1 base, leaving 14 bases not matched to a gene. The CDR3 is 20 amino acids. In TCRdb, the RT-PCR reads were re-called with MiXCR into one record per CDR3 protein. The data show roughly 940,000 distinct CDR3 sequences, with roughly 17% seen just once and 5% to 7.5% held by the top ten. This chain joins TRBV5-1 and TRBJ2-2; 10 bases are a match to TRBD2. This sequence originates from a human donor who was either an allogeneic HSCT recipient or a stem cell or donor lymphocyte infusion donor (not recorded which). It is not recorded whose cells these are; they may come from a transplant donor. Sequenced material: blood, either unsorted or a sorted T cell fraction (not recorded which). CDR3 sequence: CASSLYRRSSGRGNTGELFF. DNA for the CDR3: TGCGCCAGCAGCTTATACCGTCGGTCTAGCGGGAGAGGGAACACCGGGGAGCTGTTTTTT.